These T cell receptor beta chains were read from a single sample in a study of T cells after yellow fever vaccination. TCRdb ran MiXCR on the 5' RACE reads and lists one entry per CDR3 protein. The repertoire includes 300,000 to 350,000 distinct CDR3 sequences, 3% to 4.5% of them detected once, and around 24% sits in the top ten. Sequences were derived from PBMCs, sampled 5 days after the yellow fever booster vaccination. The receptors stem from a young man who received the YFV17D yellow fever vaccine. Both conserved end residues are part of each CDR3. A D gene is named only where the DNA matches it firmly. Size values are once, few and many counts, or a class for expanded clones, and some rows have none.

size	V	D	J	DNA	CDR3
NA	TRBV20-1	TRBD2	TRBJ2-2	TGCAGTGCTAGACCTAGCGGGGTCCCCGGGGAGCTGTTTTTT	CSARPSGVPGELFF
NA	TRBV20-1	NA	TRBJ1-2	TGCAGTGGCGGGGAAAACTATGGCTACACCTTC	CSGGENYGYTF
many	TRBV19	TRBD1	TRBJ2-4	TGTGCCAGTAGTCCGGGACAGGCGAGGGGCATAGGGAACATTCAGTACTTC	CASSPGQARGIGNIQYF
NA	TRBV5-1	NA	TRBJ2-2	TGCGCCAGCAGTTCGACCGGGACCCCGAACACCGGGGAGCTGTTTTTT	CASSSTGTPNTGELFF
many	TRBV20-1	NA	TRBJ2-1	TGCAGTGCTACCCCAGCAGAGAGCTCCTACAATGAGCAGTTCTTC	CSATPAESSYNEQFF
NA	TRBV4-1	NA	TRBJ2-7	TGCGCCAGCAGCCAACAGGGGTCCTACGAGCAGTACTTC	CASSQQGSYEQYF
many	TRBV5-5	TRBD1	TRBJ2-4	TGTGCCAGCAGCTTGGCCTGGGCAGGGGGCGCCTCTAGGCAGTACTTC	CASSLAWAGGASRQYF
once	TRBV7-8	NA	TRBJ2-5	TGTGCCAGCAGCACCTATACTCCACGGGAGACCCAGTACTTC	CASSTYTPRETQYF
NA	TRBV14	TRBD1	TRBJ2-1	TGTGCCAGCAGCCAAAGACTGGGACAGGGGACCAACAATGAGCAGTTCTTC	CASSQRLGQGTNNEQFF
many	TRBV7-9	NA	TRBJ2-3	TGTGCCAGCAGCTTAGTTCAGGGTGGCACAGATACGCAGTATTTT	CASSLVQGGTDTQYF
few	TRBV6-5	TRBD1	TRBJ1-2	TGTGCCAGTAGAACCCTGGCAGGGGGCGCCTATGGCTACACCTTC	CASRTLAGGAYGYTF
few	TRBV7-2	NA	TRBJ2-5	TGTGCCAGCAGCCACGACTGGGGCCAAGAGACCCAGTACTTC	CASSHDWGQETQYF
NA	TRBV12-3/TRBV12-4	NA	TRBJ1-1	TGTGCCAGCAGTGGACAGAAGAACACTGAAGCTTTCTTT	CASSGQKNTEAFF
many	TRBV2	TRBD1	TRBJ1-6	TGTGCCAGCAGTGTGGGCAGGGGGCAGGTTTCACCCCTCCACTTT	CASSVGRGQVSPLHF
NA	TRBV6-5	NA	TRBJ1-6	TGTGCCAGCATCGGCGGGGGACGATTCCACTTT	CASIGGGRFHF
few	TRBV15	NA	TRBJ1-1	TGTGCCACCAGCAGAGACAGGGTGTTGACTGAAGCTTTCTTT	CATSRDRVLTEAFF
many	TRBV25-1	NA	TRBJ1-2	TGTGCCAGCAGCACAACCAACGGCATTGGCTACACCTTC	CASSTTNGIGYTF
many	TRBV3-1	NA	TRBJ2-3	TGTGCCAGCAGCCAAGTACTTGGCGTGACGCAGTATTTT	CASSQVLGVTQYF
NA	TRBV28	NA	TRBJ2-3	TGTGCCAGCAGACCTACTCTAGGGACAGATACGCAGTATTTT	CASRPTLGTDTQYF
few	TRBV4-1	NA	TRBJ2-2	TGCGCCAGCAGCCAAGGCCCAACAGGGCACACCGGGGAGCTGTTTTTT	CASSQGPTGHTGELFF
NA	TRBV29-1	TRBD1	TRBJ1-2	TGCAGTGAATCCCCAGGGGGAAACTATGTTGGCTACACCTTC	CSESPGGNYVGYTF
NA	TRBV5-4	TRBD1	TRBJ2-1	TGTGCCAGCAGCTTCATCGGACAGGGGGCGAATGAGCAGTTCTTC	CASSFIGQGANEQFF
NA	TRBV5-6	NA	TRBJ1-1	TGTGCCAGCAGCCCTCTTGGGGTCTACACTGAAGCTTTCTTT	CASSPLGVYTEAFF
many	TRBV7-2	TRBD2	TRBJ2-3	TGTGCCAGCAGCTTGGGACTAGCGGGGGGTAATACGCAGTATTTT	CASSLGLAGGNTQYF
NA	TRBV5-4	NA	TRBJ2-5	TGTGCCAGCAGCACCCCCCCGGGGGGCATGTACCAAGAGACCCAGTACTTC	CASSTPPGGMYQETQYF
few	TRBV20-1	TRBD1	TRBJ1-2	TGCAGTGCTAGAGGCGTGGGACAGGGGCGGTATGGCTACACCTTC	CSARGVGQGRYGYTF
many	TRBV4-3	NA	TRBJ1-2	TGCGCCAGCAGCCAAGATTTGGGGGCCGGGGGCTACACCTTC	CASSQDLGAGGYTF
many	TRBV7-2	NA	TRBJ2-7	TGTGCCAGCAGCTTGGACCCCTACGAGCAGTACTTC	CASSLDPYEQYF
NA	TRBV5-5	TRBD1	TRBJ1-6	TGTGCCAGCAGCTCAGGGGGTGCCAGCTCCTATAATTCACCCCTCCACTTT	CASSSGGASSYNSPLHF
NA	TRBV10-3	TRBD1	TRBJ1-4	TGTGCCATCGGAACAGGGGGTTCGGCTAATGAAAAACTGTTTTTT	CAIGTGGSANEKLFF
few	TRBV19	NA	TRBJ2-5	TGTGCCACCCGTAGTCCCGGGATCTTCCAAGAGACCCAGTACTTC	CATRSPGIFQETQYF
few	TRBV7-2	TRBD1	TRBJ2-7	TGTGCCAGCAGCTTAGCGAGGGTCCGGGACAGGAGCTACGAGCAGTACTTC	CASSLARVRDRSYEQYF